Below are 10 T cell receptor beta chains sequenced from a single sample in a study of cytotoxic CD8 clonotypes in ibrutinib-treated CLL. Measured with immunoSEQ multiplex PCR; TCRdb has only the in-frame clones, and not every one. The profile covers just over 200,000 clones, with just under 80% appearing a single time and over 9.5% taken by the ten largest. The sample was PBMCs, taken after 12 months of ibrutinib treatment. These receptors came from a human donor with chronic lymphocytic leukemia.

The rearrangement links TRBV6-5 to TRBJ1-2; TRBD1 might be the D (5 bases). Trimming cost V 8 bases and J 8 bases, with 15 bases left between them. This CDR3 has 12 residues. Germline CDR1 MNHEY, CDR2 SVGAGI. The CDR3 protein is CASYTGRAGYTF. In DNA, the CDR3 is TGTGCCAGCTATACAGGCAGGGCGGGCTACACCTTC.

The chain uses TRBV28 and TRBJ1-4; maybe TRBD1 (5 bases). The V end lost 5 bases, the J end lost 1 base, and 14 bases lay between the germline ends. Germline values: CDR1 MDHEN, CDR2 SYDVKM. CDR3 length: 16 residues. CDR3 protein: CASSGGGIGTNEKLFF. DNA for the CDR3: TGTGCCAGCAGTGGCGGGGGTATTGGAACTAATGAAAAACTGTTTTTT.

The V and J genes are TRBV7-2 and TRBJ1-2, with D perhaps matching TRBD1 (5 bases). Germline values: CDR1 SGHTA, CDR2 FQGNSA. Trimming removed 3 bases from V and 6 bases from J, with 11 bases in between. The CDR3 has 13 residues. CDR3: CASSFGGRDGYTF. The CDR3 coding sequence is TGTGCCAGCAGCTTTGGGGGTAGGGATGGCTACACCTTC.

The chain uses TRBV7-9 and TRBJ2-5; D unclear. Germline V gene data show CDR1 as SEHNR and CDR2 as FQNEAQ (reference sequence). Between the trimmed V and J ends, which lost 1 base and 0 bases, there was a span of 6 bases. This CDR3 is built from 14 residues. The CDR3, as DNA: TGTGCCAGCAGCTTAGTGGCATACCAAGAGACCCAGTACTTC. Amino acids: CASSLVAYQETQYF.

The V and J genes are TRBV6-5 and TRBJ2-3, with TRBD1 as a possible D gene (6 bases). CDR1 and CDR2 (germline): MNHEY, SVGAGI. There are 12 residues in the CDR3. V was cut by 7 bases and J by 8 bases, with 13 bases left in between. In DNA, the CDR3 is TGTGCCAGCAATAAAGGGGGTGGTACGCAGTATTTT. Translated: CASNKGGGTQYF.

V is TRBV7-9 and J is TRBJ1-1; D is uncertain. The CDR3 contains 12 residues. With 7 bases removed from V and 3 bases from J, the gap between germline ends came to 9 bases. The germline gives CDR1 SEHNR, CDR2 FQNEAQ (reference sequence). CDR3: CASNGGDTEAFF. The DNA for the CDR3 is TGTGCCAGCAACGGTGGGGACACTGAAGCTTTCTTT.

The chain joins TRBV28 to TRBJ2-7, with 11 positions matching TRBD2. CDR3 size: 14 residues. V shed 6 bases, J shed 4 bases, and the junction held 5 bases outside the gene matches. From germline, CDR1 is MDHEN and CDR2 SYDVKM. The CDR3 DNA reads as TGTGCCAGCAGCCTACTAGCGGGAGATTACGAGCAGTACTTC. This sequence encodes CASSLLAGDYEQYF. The whole variable domain, remainder taken from reference TRBV28 and TRBJ2-7, is DVKVTQSSRYLVKRTGEKVFLECVQDMDHENMFWYRQDPGLGLRLIYFSYDVKMKEKGDIPEGYSVSREKKERFSLILESASTNQTSMYLCASSLLAGDYEQYFGPGTRLTVT.

V usage is TRBV7-6 and J usage is TRBJ2-7; the D call may be TRBD1 or TRBD2 (6 bases each). The CDR3 totals 13 residues. V lost 4 bases to trimming and J lost 4 bases, with 11 bases between them. In germline, CDR1 is SGHVS, CDR2 FNYEAQ. CDR3: CASSSGGGYEQYF. CDR3 nucleotide sequence: TGTGCCAGCAGCTCCGGGGGCGGGTACGAGCAGTACTTC.

The CDR3, as DNA: TGTGCCAGCAGTTCCTGGACAGGCAGTAACTATGGCTACACCTTC. The encoded protein is CASSSWTGSNYGYTF. The V and J genes are TRBV27 and TRBJ1-2, with TRBD1 matching over 7 bases. V was clipped by 4 bases and J by 1 base; unmatched bases: 6. The CDR3 is made up of 15 amino acids. Per germline, CDR1 MNHEY and CDR2 SMNVEV (reference sequence).

This rearrangement joins TRBV5-4 to TRBJ2-7; TRBD1 agrees at 9 bases. V trimming: 0 bases; J trimming: 1 base; junction bases outside the gene matches: 5. Germline V gene sequence: CDR1 SGHNT, CDR2 YYREEE (reference sequence). The length of the CDR3 is 16 residues. The CDR3 coding sequence is TGTGCCAGCAGCTTGGAGGGGACAGGGAAATCCTACGAGCAGTACTTC. It encodes CASSLEGTGKSYEQYF. Filled out from reference TRBV5-4 and TRBJ2-7, the complete variable domain reads ETGVTQSPTHLIKTRGQQVTLRCSSQSGHNTVSWYQQALGQGPQFIFQYYREEENGRGNFPPRFSGLQFPNYSSELNVNALELDDSALYLCASSLEGTGKSYEQYFGPGTRLTVT.